What follows is one T cell receptor (beta chain) and its context. Its specific antigen is unknown. Base qualities are missing; no much larger clone stands one base away. The donors were healthy, HIV-negative adults with no recently reported acute infections or vaccinations. Every donor was a Caucasian adult living in Nashville, Tennessee, USA. For unsorted samples, approximately 89 million PBMCs were counted, and genomic DNA was extracted using the QIAamp DNA Blood Mini kit. Blood was obtained by leukapheresis, after which PBMCs were separated by Ficoll-Histopaque density gradient centrifugation and cryopreserved in liquid nitrogen vapor phase. The data were taken from a study of shared clonotypes between healthy human individuals (dated by TCRdb to 2018 to 2021). In the study overall: The cohort comprised a couple of women and a few men aged 18 to 49 years. Each donor's leukapheresis produced roughly between about 0.9 and 9.5 billion PBMCs. Different laboratories and diverse techniques were used to prepare libraries and sequence TCR repertoires, to increase sequencing depth and limit assay-specific biases. To estimate repertoire size and how much clonotype sharing occurs between individuals, the study deeply sequenced the blood TCR repertoires of about 5 healthy adults. Results and caveats for the whole study, not just this receptor: Pairwise subsampling indicated that sequencing depth was expected to affect the degree of clonotype sharing among donors. Only blood was sampled, and tissue TCR repertoires likely differ from those in blood. The small number of donors limited the genetic and exposure-history diversity represented.

TCR CDR3 regions were amplified from genomic DNA by multiplex PCR using the deep immunoSEQ assay. Extracted genomic DNA from each cell subset was spread evenly across all wells of several immunoSEQ 96-well plates, with each plate serving as a replicate. For unsorted PBMC, about 300 ng genomic DNA, equal to 30,000 or so T cell genomes, was loaded into each replicate PCR. Ten immunoSEQ deep assay plates were used to sequence the unsorted PBMC genomic DNA. The purified libraries were quantified using a Qubit 3.0 fluorometer, sized with a Bioanalyzer 2100, and then quantified again using the KAPA Library Quantification kit. A separate single-read 150-cycle Illumina NextSeq 550 flow cell was used to sequence each immunoSEQ 96-well plate. The study's processing was this. The immunoSEQ output contained only junctional sequences without quality scores, so filtering could not match that applied to full-length reads. To assign V/J genes and CDR3, sequences were annotated using PyIR, a Python wrapper for IgBLAST v1.9, with IMGT germline references. Reads were filtered out if the reads had weak V/J assignments (E-value above 1e-6), no CDR3, stop codons, out-of-frame junctions, or ambiguous translated residues. V3J clonotypes were defined as sequences sharing an identical inferred V gene, J gene, and CDR3 amino acid sequence. The percentage overlap between two repertoires was calculated by dividing the number of shared unique clonotypes by the size of the smaller repertoire. Repertoire richness was assessed with RTK rarefaction, the Chao1 estimator, and Recon v2.1 estimates of unobserved clonotypes. TCRdb holds this immuneACCESS table with in-frame rearrangements only. Some clones are missing; in checked studies, unresolved V genes explain under half, and the rest has no known cause. For V, J and clone size, that table is used; D and trimming come from the DNA. A total of about 490,000 clones appear in this sample, roughly 80% of them only once. Clones ranked in the top ten supply 9.5% to 15% of the sample.

From cysteine to phenylalanine, the CDR3 is 16 amino acids long. Of all the DNA, just the CDR3 is kept, 48 bases in frame from base 1. The germline V gene gives CDR1 as MDHEN and CDR2 as SYDVKM. V lost 3 bases and J lost 5 bases, and the count of bases not matched to a germline gene is 10. This TCR came from a woman in her thirties or forties in good health. Some clones in this sample may be carry-over from other donors' samples. Material: PBMCs. The receptor chain draws on TRBV28 and TRBJ1-1; TRBD1 fits 9 bases in the junction. This receptor has the CDR3 CASSLESPTGGTEAFF. The DNA sequence follows: TGTGCCAGCAGTTTGGAATCCCCGACAGGGGGTACTGAAGCTTTCTTT.